Below, one TCR beta chain is given with its context. In this sample, this clone turned up a few times. No antigen is known for it. The input lacks base qualities; no much larger clone sits a single base away. The immunoSEQ Assay, a bias-controlled multiplex PCR, was used to amplify TCRbeta CDR3 regions from genomic DNA. The published analysis was carried out like this. The number of nucleated cells in each sample was estimated from the amplification of reference gene primers within the assay. To quantify the absolute abundance of each unique TCRbeta CDR3 rearrangement, sequence reads were collapsed and filtered. For each sample, productive Simpson clonality was calculated as the square root of Simpson's diversity index over productive rearrangements. As stored in TCRdb, this immuneACCESS dataset retains in-frame rearrangements with V and J assigned. A fraction of the clones does not appear; measured against another copy, unresolved V genes explain less than half of the discrepancy, and the remainder lacks a known reason. D and trimming come from the DNA, and the V and J calls and clone size come from that table. The sample contains some 320,000 clones, about nine tenths of them found a single time. The ten largest make up roughly 6.9% of the sample.

This entry comes from a study of blood T cell repertoires in COVID-19 (dated by TCRdb to the early 2020s). General notes on the study: The collaborator samples originated in the United States, Italy and Spain and spanned the acute and convalescent phases of COVID-19. Deeply sampled blood TCRbeta repertoires from subjects exposed to, actively infected with, or recovered from COVID-19 were included in the dataset. Where available, HLA class I and class II types were taken from metadata supplied by the sample provider and were not determined by assay-based typing. The repertoires were released in a freely available public database meant as a resource for research on the immune response to SARS-CoV-2. Samples came from the ongoing ImmuneRACE study (first 160 participants) plus 1,254 subjects from 6 global collaborators. Sample metadata almost always included a de-identified subject ID, COVID-19 status, age in years and sex. The material from the prospective study consisted of cDNA or gDNA derived from T cells, B-cell-depleted T cells, or PBMCs. Study-wide findings and limitations: The quantity of clinical and demographic metadata differed by source and by participant and was supplied without curation.

A second Seattle source provided samples from volunteer blood donors who had recovered from COVID-19. Collaborating institutions collected whole blood in K2EDTA tubes following their own protocols. For TCRbeta analysis, collaborators shipped samples as frozen whole blood, isolated PBMCs, or DNA extracted from either of those sample types. The CDR3 measures 15 amino acids from cysteine to phenylalanine. Of the read, only the CDR3 DNA is kept; its 45 bases are in frame from base 1. V is pruned by 8 bases and J by 3 bases, leaving 8 bases of the junction without a gene match. Sequences LNHDA (CDR1) and SQIVND (CDR2) are obtained from the germline V gene (reference sequence).

The sequenced material came from peripheral blood. The chain employs TRBV19 and TRBJ2-2, and 8 bases in between align with TRBD2. This clonotype was obtained from a woman in her twenties or thirties who had recovered from COVID-19. The nucleotides read TGTGCCAGTTCCGGGACTAGATGGGACACCGGGGAGCTGTTTTTT. Translated, it reads CASSGTRWDTGELFF.